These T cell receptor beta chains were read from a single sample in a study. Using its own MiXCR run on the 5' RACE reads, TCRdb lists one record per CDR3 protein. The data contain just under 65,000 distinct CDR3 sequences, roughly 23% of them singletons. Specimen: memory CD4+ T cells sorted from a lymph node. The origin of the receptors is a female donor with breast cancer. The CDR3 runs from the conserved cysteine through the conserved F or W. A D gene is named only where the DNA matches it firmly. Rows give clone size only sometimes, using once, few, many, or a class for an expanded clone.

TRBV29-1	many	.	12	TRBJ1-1	CSVEGQARGAFF	TGCAGCGTTGAAGGACAGGCCCGAGGAGCTTTCTTT
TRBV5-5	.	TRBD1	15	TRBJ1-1	CASSTDRGWDTEAFF	TGTGCCAGCAGCACAGACAGGGGATGGGACACTGAAGCTTTCTTT
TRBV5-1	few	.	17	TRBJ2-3	CASSLQPVGESTDTQYF	TGCGCCAGCAGCTTGCAGCCTGTTGGAGAGAGCACAGATACGCAGTATTTT
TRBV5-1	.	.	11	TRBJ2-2	CASRGNGELFF	TGCGCCAGCAGAGGAAACGGGGAGCTGTTTTTT
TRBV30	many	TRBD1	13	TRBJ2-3	CAWRQGITDTQYF	TGTGCCTGGCGACAGGGAATTACAGATACGCAGTATTTT
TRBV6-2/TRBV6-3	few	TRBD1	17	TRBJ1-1	CASSYGQQGAGNTEAFF	TGTGCCAGCAGTTACGGACAGCAGGGGGCCGGTAACACTGAAGCTTTCTTT
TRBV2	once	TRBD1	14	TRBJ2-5	CASSLTTGKVTQYF	TGTGCCAGCAGTTTAACGACAGGGAAGGTGACCCAGTACTTC
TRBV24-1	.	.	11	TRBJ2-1	CATEVYNEQFF	TGTGCCACCGAAGTCTACAATGAGCAGTTCTTC
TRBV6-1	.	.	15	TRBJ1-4	CASRYGGMANEKPFF	TGTGCCAGCAGATATGGTGGGATGGCTAATGAAAAACCGTTTTTT
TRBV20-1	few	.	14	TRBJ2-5	CSASPPSSWETQYF	TGCAGTGCTAGCCCCCCTAGCAGTTGGGAGACCCAGTACTTC
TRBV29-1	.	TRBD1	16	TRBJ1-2	CSVPRAGTGGNYGYTF	TGCAGCGTCCCCCGAGCAGGGACAGGGGGGAACTATGGCTACACCTTC
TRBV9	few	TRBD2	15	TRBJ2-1	CASGRRGRDDNEQFF	TGTGCCAGCGGGCGACGGGGGAGGGATGACAATGAGCAGTTCTTC
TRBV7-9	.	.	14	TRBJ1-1	CASSALGRNTEASF	TGTGCCAGCAGCGCCCTAGGGAGGAACACTGAAGCTTCCTTT
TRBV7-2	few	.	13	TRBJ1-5	CASSARDIGQPVF	TGTGCCAGCAGCGCCCGGGACATCGGACAGCCAGTTTTT
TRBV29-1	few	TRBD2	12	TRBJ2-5	CSVSTSVETQYF	TGCAGCGTGAGTACTAGCGTAGAGACCCAGTACTTC
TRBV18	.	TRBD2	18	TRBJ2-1	CASSRGLAGDPAYNEQFF	TGTGCCAGCTCACGGGGACTAGCGGGAGATCCTGCCTACAATGAGCAGTTCTTC
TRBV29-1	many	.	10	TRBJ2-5	CSEYQETQYF	TGCAGCGAGTACCAAGAGACCCAGTACTTC
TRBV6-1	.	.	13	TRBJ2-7	CASSGFEGLEQYF	TGTGCCAGCAGTGGTTTCGAGGGGCTCGAGCAGTACTTC
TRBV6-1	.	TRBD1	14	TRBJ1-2	CASSQDRRNYGYTF	TGTGCCAGCAGTCAGGACAGGCGGAACTATGGCTACACCTTC
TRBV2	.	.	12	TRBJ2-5	CASQGVGETQYF	TGTGCCAGCCAGGGAGTGGGGGAGACCCAGTACTTC
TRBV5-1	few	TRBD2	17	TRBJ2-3	CASSLELAGGPGDTQYF	TGCGCCAGCAGCTTGGAACTAGCGGGAGGGCCCGGAGATACGCAGTATTTT
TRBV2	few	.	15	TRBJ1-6	CASSGGGRSHSPLHF	TGTGCCAGCAGTGGGGGGGGCAGGTCACATTCACCCCTCCACTTT
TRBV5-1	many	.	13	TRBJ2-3	CASSAGSTDTQYF	TGCGCCAGCAGCGCAGGGAGCACAGATACGCAGTATTTT
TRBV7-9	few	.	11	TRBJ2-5	CASSQIETQYF	TGTGCCAGCAGCCAAATTGAGACCCAGTACTTC
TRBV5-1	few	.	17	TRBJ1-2	CASSLSGRAGGKDGYTF	.
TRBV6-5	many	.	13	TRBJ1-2	CASSSGPYTGYTF	TGTGCCAGCAGTTCCGGTCCCTATACGGGCTACACCTTC
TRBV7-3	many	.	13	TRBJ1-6	CASSATDNSPLHF	TGTGCCAGCAGCGCGACAGATAATTCACCCCTCCACTTT
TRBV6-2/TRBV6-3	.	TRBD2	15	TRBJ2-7	CASVRRENSTYEQYF	TGTGCCAGCGTGAGGCGGGAGAACTCAACCTACGAGCAGTACTTC
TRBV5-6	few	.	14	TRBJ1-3	CASSLWGFGNTIYF	TGTGCCAGCAGCTTGTGGGGGTTCGGAAACACCATATATTTT
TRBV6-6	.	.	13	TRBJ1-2	CATRTTINYGYTF	TGTGCCACAAGGACGACGATAAACTATGGCTACACCTTC
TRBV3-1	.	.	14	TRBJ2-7	CASSQDLRGYEQYF	TGTGCCAGCAGCCAAGATCTCAGGGGTTACGAGCAGTACTTC
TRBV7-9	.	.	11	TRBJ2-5	CASSFADTRYF	TGTGCCAGCAGCTTTGCGGATACCCGGTACTTC
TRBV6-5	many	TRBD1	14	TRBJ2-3	CASRTGQSADTQYF	TGTGCCAGCAGGACGGGACAGAGCGCAGATACGCAGTATTTT
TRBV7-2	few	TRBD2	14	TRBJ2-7	CASRRGLAEYEQYF	TGTGCCAGCAGGCGGGGACTAGCGGAGTACGAGCAGTACTTC
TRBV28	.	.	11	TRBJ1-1	CVRGGSGEAFF	TGCGTCCGGGGGGGGTCGGGTGAAGCCTTCTTT
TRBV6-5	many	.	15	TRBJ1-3	CASSYKGSSGNTIYF	TGTGCCAGCAGTTACAAAGGCAGCTCTGGAAACACCATATATTTT
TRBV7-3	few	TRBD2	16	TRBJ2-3	CASSLCQREGPIKQYF	TGTGCCAGCAGCTTATGTCAGCGGGAGGGCCCCATTAAGCAGTATTTT
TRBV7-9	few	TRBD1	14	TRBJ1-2	CASRPTGIDYGYTF	TGTGCCAGCAGACCGACAGGGATCGACTATGGCTACACCTTC
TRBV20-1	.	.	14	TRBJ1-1	CSATTPGSWKEAFF	TGCAGTGCTACAACGCCGGGATCTTGGAAAGAAGCTTTCTTT
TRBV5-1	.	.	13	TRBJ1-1	CASREWQESEAFF	TGCGCCAGCAGGGAATGGCAGGAATCTGAAGCTTTCTTT
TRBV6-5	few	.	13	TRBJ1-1	CASSYRVSTEAFF	TGTGCCAGCAGTTACAGGGTCTCGACTGAAGCTTTCTTT
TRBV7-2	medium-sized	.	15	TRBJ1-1	CASSVAPGRGTEAFF	TGTGCCAGCAGCGTCGCACCCGGTCGGGGGACTGAAGCTTTCTTT
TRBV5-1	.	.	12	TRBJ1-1	CASSQSNTEAFF	TGCGCCAGCAGCCAATCGAACACTGAAGCTTTCTTT
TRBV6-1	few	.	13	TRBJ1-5	CASSSRVGQPQHF	TGTGCCAGCAGCTCGCGGGTTGGCCAGCCCCAGCATTTT
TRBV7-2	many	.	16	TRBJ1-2	CASSSEPAATNYGYTF	TGTGCCAGCAGCTCGGAACCGGCGGCCACTAACTATGGCTACACCTTC
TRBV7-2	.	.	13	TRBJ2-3	CASSFSSEDSRYF	TGTGCCAGCAGCTTTTCGTCCGAGGACTCAAGGTATTTT
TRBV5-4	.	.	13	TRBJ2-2	CATGLPRTGELFF	TGTGCCACGGGACTTCCGAGGACCGGGGAGCTGTTTTTT
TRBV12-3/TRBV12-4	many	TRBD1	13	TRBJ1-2	CASSFTGVYGYTF	TGTGCCAGCAGTTTCACAGGGGTTTATGGCTACACCTTC
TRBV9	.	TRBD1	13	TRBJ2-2	CASSTGATGELFF	TGTGCCAGCAGCACAGGGGCCACCGGGGAGCTGTTTTTT